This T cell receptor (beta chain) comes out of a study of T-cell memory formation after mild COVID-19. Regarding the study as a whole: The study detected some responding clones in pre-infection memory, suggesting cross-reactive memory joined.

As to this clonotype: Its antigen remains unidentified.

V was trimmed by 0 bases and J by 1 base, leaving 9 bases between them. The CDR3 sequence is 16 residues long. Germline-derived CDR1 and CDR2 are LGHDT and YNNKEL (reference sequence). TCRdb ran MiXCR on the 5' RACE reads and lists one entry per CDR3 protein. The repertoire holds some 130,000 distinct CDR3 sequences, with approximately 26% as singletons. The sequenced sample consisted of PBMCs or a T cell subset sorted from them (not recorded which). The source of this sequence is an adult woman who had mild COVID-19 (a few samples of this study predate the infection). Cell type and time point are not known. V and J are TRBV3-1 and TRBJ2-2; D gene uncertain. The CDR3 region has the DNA TGTGCCAGCAGCCAAGAGTTAAGGCGGAACACCGGGGAGCTGTTTTTT. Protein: CASSQELRRNTGELFF.